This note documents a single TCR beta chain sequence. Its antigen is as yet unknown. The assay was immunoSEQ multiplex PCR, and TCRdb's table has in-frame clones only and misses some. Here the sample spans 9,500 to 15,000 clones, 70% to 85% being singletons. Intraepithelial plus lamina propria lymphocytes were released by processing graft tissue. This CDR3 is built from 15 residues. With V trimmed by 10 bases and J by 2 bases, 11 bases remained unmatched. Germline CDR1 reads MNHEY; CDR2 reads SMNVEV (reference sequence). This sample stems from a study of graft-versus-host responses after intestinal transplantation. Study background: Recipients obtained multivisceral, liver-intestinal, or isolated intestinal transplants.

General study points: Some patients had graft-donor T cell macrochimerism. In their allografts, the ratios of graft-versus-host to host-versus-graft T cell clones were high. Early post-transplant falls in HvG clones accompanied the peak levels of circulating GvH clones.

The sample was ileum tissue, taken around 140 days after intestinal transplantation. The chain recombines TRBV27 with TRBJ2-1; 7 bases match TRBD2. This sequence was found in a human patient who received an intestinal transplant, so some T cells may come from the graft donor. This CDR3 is CATGPSGLTYNEQFF. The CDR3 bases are TGTGCCACGGGCCCTAGCGGCCTTACCTACAATGAGCAGTTCTTC.